Presented here are 28 T cell receptor beta chains from one specimen sequenced in a study of regulatory T cells in long-lasting Graves disease. Time point of the sample: persistent/refractory GD, antithyroid drugs over 5 years with positive TRAb. Isolated PBMC RNA provided the starting material for the TCR library. Investigators prepared the TCR beta libraries by applying iRepertoire HTBI primers and Arm-PCR of CDR3 regions. TCRdb itself ran the multiplex PCR reads through MiXCR, one entry per CDR3 protein. Among 310,000 or so distinct CDR3 sequences listed, around 19% were seen once. The sample was peripheral blood mononuclear cells (PBMCs), taken when the disease was refractory, from a patient treated with antithyroid drugs. The receptors derive from a female donor with Graves disease.

This clonotype was counted at least ten times. The J gene is TRBJ1-1, the V gene TRBV10-3, with 8 bases aligning to TRBD1. With 7 bases clipped from V and 6 bases from J, the junction kept 4 bases outside the gene matches. The CDR3 contains 12 residues. CDR1 and CDR2 from the germline V gene are ENHRY and SYGVKD. The CDR3 here is CAITDRGSEAFF. DNA for the CDR3: TGTGCCATCACAGACAGGGGATCTGAAGCTTTCTTT.

This clonotype was seen many times. The rearrangement joins TRBV7-3 to TRBJ1-2, with D possibly matching TRBD1 (5 bases). Trimming pared 1 base from V and 3 bases from J, leaving 9 bases between. The CDR3 runs to 14 residues. The germline V gene encodes CDR1 SGHTA and CDR2 FQGTGA. The CDR3: CASSLSPGDYGYTF. In nucleotides, the CDR3 is TGTGCCAGCAGCTTAAGCCCGGGGGACTATGGCTACACCTTC. Using reference TRBV7-3 and TRBJ1-2 for the parts outside the CDR3, the full variable domain is GAGVSQTPSNKVTEKGKYVELRCDPISGHTALYWYRQSLGQGPEFLIYFQGTGAADDSGLPNDRFFAVRPEGSVSTLKIQRTERGDSAVYLCASSLSPGDYGYTFGSGTRLTVV.

This clonotype was seen repeatedly, ten times or more. The chain carries TRBV12-3 or TRBV12-4 and TRBJ1-1; no clear D. Trimming removed 6 bases at V and 6 bases at J, with 11 bases between. The CDR3 is 12 amino acids. In DNA form, the CDR3 reads TGTGCCAGCAGAGTGGGCCAGTCTGAAGCTTTCTTT. The encoded protein is CASRVGQSEAFF.

The V call is TRBV30, the J call TRBJ1-2, with D possibly being TRBD1 (5 bases). CDR3 length: 14 amino acids. The V and J ends lost 2 bases and 2 bases respectively, with 12 bases between them. Germline-derived CDR1 and CDR2 are GTSNPN and SVGIG (reference sequence). In nucleotides, the CDR3 is TGTGCCTGGAGTTTTTCAGGGCTCAACTATGGCTACACCTTC. Translation gives CAWSFSGLNYGYTF.

There are many counts of this clonotype. The chain has TRBV28 and TRBJ2-7; either TRBD1 or TRBD2 may fit D (7 bases each). The germline gives CDR1 MDHEN, CDR2 SYDVKM. Trimming cost V 1 base and J 2 bases, with 12 bases left between them. The CDR3 runs 15 residues. DNA for the CDR3: TGTGCCAGCAGTTTATCGGGGGGACAGACCTACGAGCAGTACTTC. Translating gives CASSLSGGQTYEQYF.

This clonotype has a count of ten or more. V and J are TRBV12-3 or TRBV12-4 and TRBJ2-5; a weak D match, TRBD1 (6 bases). The CDR3 contains 12 residues. Trimming removed 7 bases from V and 4 bases from J, with 10 bases in between. The CDR3 DNA sequence: TGTGCCAGCAAGGGGGTAGGAGAGACCCAGTACTTC. Translating it yields CASKGVGETQYF.

Ten or more counts support this clonotype. The V call is TRBV6-1, the J call TRBJ2-7; D possibly corresponds to TRBD1 (6 bases). The germline CDR1 and CDR2 sequences are MNHNS and SASEGT. The germline V and J ends were trimmed by 2 bases and 3 bases, with 11 bases remaining between them. This CDR3 spans 14 amino acids. The CDR3 nucleotides read TGTGCCAGCAGTGAAAGGAACAGGGTCTACGAGCAGTACTTC. Its protein is CASSERNRVYEQYF.

This clonotype was observed many times. This sequence joins TRBV2 and TRBJ2-5, with D uncertain. The CDR3 is 14 amino acids. The ends were cut back, 1 base at V and 1 base at J, with 7 bases in the middle. Looked up from germline, CDR1 is SNHLY and CDR2 is FYNNEI. CDR3 region: CASSEVGGQETQYF. The DNA for the CDR3 is TGTGCCAGCAGTGAAGTTGGCGGCCAAGAGACCCAGTACTTC.

The chain uses TRBV13 and TRBJ2-1; TRBD1 is a possible D gene (6 bases). The CDR3 totals 18 residues. The V end was cut by 0 bases, the J end by 1 base, with 16 bases between. The V gene's germline CDR1 is PRHDT and CDR2 FYEKMQ (reference sequence). DNA for the CDR3: TGTGCCAGCAGCTTAGGTGCAGATCTCCAGGGGTCCTACAATGAGCAGTTCTTC. Translation: CASSLGADLQGSYNEQFF.

This clonotype was recorded at least ten times. V is TRBV3-1 and J is TRBJ1-4; D remains unclear. Germline V gives CDR1 LGHDT, CDR2 YNNKEL (reference sequence). V was trimmed by 3 bases and J by 3 bases, leaving 8 bases between them. The CDR3 is 14 residues long. The CDR3, as DNA: TGTGCCAGCAGCCACGGGCGGGCTAATGAAAAACTGTTTTTT. It translates to CASSHGRANEKLFF.

The rearrangement links TRBV6-2 or TRBV6-3 to TRBJ1-2; D may be TRBD1 (5 bases). V was clipped by 2 bases and J by 9 bases, with 7 bases between them. In germline, CDR1 is MNHEY, CDR2 SVGEGT. The CDR3 extends over 11 amino acids. Here the CDR3 reads CASSYQGSYTF. As DNA, the CDR3 is TGTGCCAGCAGTTACCAGGGTAGCTACACCTTC.

This clonotype was seen at least ten times. The genes are TRBV12-3 or TRBV12-4 and TRBJ2-7; D is unclear. The V gene lost 3 bases and the J gene lost 3 bases, with 6 bases spanning the gap. This CDR3 comprises 12 residues. CDR3 sequence reads: CASSFRGYEQYF. CDR3 nucleotides: TGTGCCAGCAGTTTTCGCGGCTACGAGCAGTACTTC.

There are a few counts of this clonotype. The V gene is TRBV27, the J gene TRBJ2-1; D gene uncertain. V lost 4 bases and J lost 6, with 7 bases in between. The CDR3 runs 12 residues. The V gene's germline CDR1 is MNHEY and CDR2 SMNVEV (reference sequence). The CDR3 protein is CASSSRANEQFF. CDR3 DNA: TGTGCCAGCAGTTCTCGGGCCAATGAGCAGTTCTTC.

This clonotype came up a few times. This chain links TRBV9 with TRBJ1-6; no clear D. The CDR3 is made up of 13 amino acids. Germline V lookup: CDR1 SGDLS, CDR2 YYNGEE. The V end lost 0 bases, the J end lost 9 bases, and 7 bases lay between the germline ends. The CDR3 loop is CASSVEQGSPLHF. The CDR3 bases are TGTGCCAGCAGCGTAGAGCAAGGTTCACCCCTCCACTTT.

This clonotype was recorded at least ten times. Its ends do not fully match the called genes, so a read error is possible. The V gene is TRBV5-1, the J gene TRBJ2-7, with TRBD1 identical over 11 bases. Germline loops: CDR1 SGHRS, CDR2 YFSETQ. The CDR3 has 15 amino acids. CDR3: CASSSPGQGEGEQYF. CDR3 in DNA: TGTGCCAGCAGCTCGCCGGGACAGGGGGAGGGGGAGCAGTACTTC. The variable domain in full, with the rest retrieved from reference TRBV5-1 and TRBJ2-7, is KAGVTQTPRYLIKTRGQQVTLSCSPISGHRSVSWYQQTPGQGLQFLFEYFSETQRNKGNFPGRFSGRQFSNSRSEMNVSTLELGDSALYLCASSSPGQGEGEQYFGPGTRLTVT.

At least ten counts were recorded for this clonotype. V gene TRBV2 combines with J gene TRBJ1-1; TRBD1 matches at 7 bases. The trim removed 5 bases at V and 11 bases at J, leaving 11 bases unmatched. Germline CDR1 and CDR2: SNHLY and FYNNEI. The CDR3 has 13 amino acids. The CDR3 bases are TGTGCCAGCAGTTGGAACCAACAGGGGACGGCTTTCTTT. Protein: CASSWNQQGTAFF.

The gene calls are TRBV7-2 and TRBJ1-3, with TRBD1 identical over 7 bases. From germline, CDR1 is SGHTA and CDR2 FQGNSA. CDR3 size: 15 residues. V was pared by 3 bases and J by 6 bases, with 8 bases of the junction left unmatched. The CDR3 coding sequence is TGTGCCAGCAGCTTTGTTTCCGGGACAGCAAACACCATATATTTT. Translation: CASSFVSGTANTIYF.

CDR3 in DNA: TGTGCCAGCAGCCAATTAAAACAGGGGGCGCGAAGGCCTGAAGCTTTCTTT. It codes for CASSQLKQGARRPEAFF. The J gene is TRBJ1-1, the V gene TRBV4-2; 9 bases fit TRBD1. With V trimmed by 2 bases and J by 6 bases, 13 bases remained unmatched. CDR3 length equals 17 residues. From germline, CDR1 is LGHNA and CDR2 YNFKEQ.

This clonotype showed up many times. This chain joins TRBV6-1 and TRBJ2-7, with a possible D match to TRBD1 (5 bases). This CDR3 region has 14 residues. Trimming took off 0 bases at V and 3 bases at J, with 9 bases between the two ends. Looked up from germline, CDR1 is MNHNS and CDR2 is SASEGT. The CDR3 coding sequence is TGTGCCAGCAGTGAAGCTGGGGCAGACTACGAGCAGTACTTC. The encoded protein is CASSEAGADYEQYF.

The chain recombines TRBV5-1 with TRBJ1-1; TRBD1 might be the D (5 bases). The CDR3 contains 14 residues. Germline-derived CDR1 and CDR2 are SGHRS and YFSETQ. V was shortened by 4 bases and J by 6 bases, with 16 bases between the two germline ends. The CDR3, as DNA: TGCGCCAGCAGCGGAGGAGGGAGAGGGGCTGAAGCTTTCTTT. It translates to CASSGGGRGAEAFF.

There are a few counts of this clonotype. V and J are TRBV20-1 and TRBJ1-3, with no clear D. The CDR3 extends over 12 amino acids. Looked up from germline, CDR1 is DFQATT and CDR2 is SNEGSKA (reference sequence). V gave up 5 bases and J gave up 2 bases, with 7 bases separating them. This CDR3 is CSASGPGNTIYF. The CDR3 region has the DNA TGCAGTGCTTCCGGGCCTGGAAACACCATATATTTT.

In its sample, this clonotype was seen once. This chain connects TRBV5-1 to TRBJ2-7, with D perhaps assigned TRBD1 or TRBD2 (7 bases each). The germline CDR1 and CDR2 sequences are SGHRS and YFSETQ. The CDR3 is 16 amino acids. V dropped 4 bases and J dropped 2 bases, with 19 bases sitting between them. The DNA for the CDR3 is TGCGCCAGCAGCCTTAGCAGGGGGGGGATTACCTACGAGCAGTACTTC. Protein: CASSLSRGGITYEQYF.

V gene TRBV5-5 combines with J gene TRBJ1-5, with a tentative D call TRBD1 (6 bases). Germline CDR1 SGHKS, CDR2 YYEKEE (reference sequence). There are 15 residues in the CDR3. The V gene lost 4 bases and the J gene lost 4 bases, with 15 bases spanning the gap. The CDR3 here is CASSATGHPNQPQHF. For the CDR3, the DNA is TGTGCCAGCAGCGCGACGGGACACCCGAATCAGCCCCAGCATTTT. The complete variable domain, with remaining parts taken from reference TRBV5-5 and TRBJ1-5, reads DAGVTQSPTHLIKTRGQQVTLRCSPISGHKSVSWYQQVLGQGPQFIFQYYEKEERGRGNFPDRFSARQFPNYSSELNVNALLLGDSALYLCASSATGHPNQPQHFGDGTRLSIL.

This clonotype was seen a handful of times. The chain combines TRBV6-2 or TRBV6-3 with TRBJ2-1; the match to TRBD2 covers 12 bases. V lost 5 bases and J lost 6; bases outside the gene matches: 8. The CDR3 is 16 residues long. Germline V gene lookup returns CDR1 MNHEY and CDR2 SVGEGT. The CDR3, as DNA: TGTGCCAGCAGTCGGCCCGGGACTAGCGGGTCCAATGAGCAGTTCTTC. It translates to CASSRPGTSGSNEQFF.

This clonotype was observed a single time. The chain couples TRBV5-1 to TRBJ2-2; weak D call: TRBD1 (6 bases). In germline, CDR1 is SGHRS, CDR2 YFSETQ. V was pared by 4 bases and J by 5 bases, with 15 bases between. The CDR3 spans 15 residues. Here the CDR3 DNA reads TGCGCCAGCAGCCCCCGGGCAGGGGCTACCGGGGAGCTGTTTTTT. The encoded protein is CASSPRAGATGELFF.

The rearrangement uses TRBV29-1 and TRBJ2-7; 13 bases are shared with TRBD2. Germline V CDR1 and CDR2: SQVTM, ANQGSEA. The CDR3 spans 19 residues. The J segment lost 6 bases and the V segment lost 4 bases, leaving 21 bases of the junction unmatched. This chain's CDR3 is CSVAATGTSGRAGTGEQYF. The CDR3 DNA follows: TGCAGCGTTGCTGCGACTGGAACTAGCGGGAGGGCCGGAACGGGCGAGCAGTACTTC.

This clonotype was counted at least ten times. The chain couples TRBV19 to TRBJ2-5; 13 nucleotides align to TRBD2. The CDR3 runs to 21 residues. Germline CDR1 reads LNHDA; CDR2 reads SQIVND (reference sequence). The trim removed 4 bases at V and 0 bases at J, leaving 17 bases unmatched. CDR3 in DNA: TGTGCCAGTAGTACTCGACTAGCGGGGGGCTCCTTCAATCCGTACCAAGAGACCCAGTACTTC. Amino acids: CASSTRLAGGSFNPYQETQYF.

On this clonotype: Lacking the conserved final phenylalanine or tryptophan, this CDR3 likely reflects a read error. The V call is TRBV6-2 or TRBV6-3, the J call TRBJ1-1; possibly TRBD1 for D (5 bases). Trimming shortened V by 7 bases and J by 1 base, and 10 bases separated the two germline ends. Germline-derived CDR1 and CDR2 are MNHEY and SVGEGT. This CDR3 has 13 residues. CDR3 residues: CASKIRENTEAFS. The CDR3 DNA is TGTGCCAGCAAGATCAGGGAGAACACTGAAGCTTTCTCT.